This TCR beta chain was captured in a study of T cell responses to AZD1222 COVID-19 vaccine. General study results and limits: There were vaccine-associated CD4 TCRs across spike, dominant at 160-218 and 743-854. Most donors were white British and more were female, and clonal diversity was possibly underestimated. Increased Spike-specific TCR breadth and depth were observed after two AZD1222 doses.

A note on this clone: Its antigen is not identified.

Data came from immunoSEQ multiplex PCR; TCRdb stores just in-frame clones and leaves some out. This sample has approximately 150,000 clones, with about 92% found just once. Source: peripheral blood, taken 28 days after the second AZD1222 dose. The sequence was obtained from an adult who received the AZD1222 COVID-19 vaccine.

This chain's CDR3 is CAWLGQGNSPLHF. The CDR3 region has the DNA TGTGCCTGGCTGGGACAGGGGAATTCACCCCTCCACTTT. The V gene is TRBV30, the J gene TRBJ1-6; 10 nucleotides agree with TRBD1. Looked up from germline, CDR1 is GTSNPN and CDR2 is SVGIG (reference sequence). The trim removed 5 bases at V and 7 bases at J, leaving 2 bases unmatched. This CDR3 comprises 13 residues.